This T cell receptor beta chain was observed in a study of blood T cell repertoires in COVID-19. This clone was observed a few times. Generated by immunoSEQ multiplex PCR, the TCRdb table keeps only in-frame clones and is missing some. The data contain just under 300,000 clones, roughly 86% of them seen just once; the ten biggest clones take up around 1.4%. This CDR3 spans 14 amino acids. Germline values: CDR1 SGHRS, CDR2 YFSETQ. V dropped 1 base and J dropped 6 bases, with 14 bases sitting between them. The rearrangement links TRBV5-1 to TRBJ2-7; no reliable D call. The TCR originated in a man in his 70s with acute or convalescent COVID-19. Sequencing was carried out using peripheral blood. The CDR3 spells CASSLSSVLGEQYF. For the CDR3, the DNA is TGCGCCAGCAGCTTGAGCTCAGTTCTAGGCGAGCAGTACTTC.